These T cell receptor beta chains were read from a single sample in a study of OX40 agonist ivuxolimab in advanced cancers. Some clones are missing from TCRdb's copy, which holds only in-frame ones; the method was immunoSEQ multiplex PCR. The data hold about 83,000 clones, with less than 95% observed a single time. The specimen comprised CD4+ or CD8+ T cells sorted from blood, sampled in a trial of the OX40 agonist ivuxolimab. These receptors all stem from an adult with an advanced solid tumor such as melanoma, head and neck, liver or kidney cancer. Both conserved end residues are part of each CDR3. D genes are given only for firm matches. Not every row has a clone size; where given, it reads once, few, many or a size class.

TGTGCCAGCCGAACAGGGCTCTATGGCTACACCTTC	CASRTGLYGYTF	-	-	TRBJ1-2	TRBV6-6
TGTGCCAGCAGCAAAATAGGGTTTTGGTTGAGTCAGCCCCAGCATTTT	CASSKIGFWLSQPQHF	-	-	TRBJ1-5	TRBV21-1
TGTGCCAGCAGCCGACAGGGGGCATATCAGCCCCAGCATTTT	CASSRQGAYQPQHF	-	TRBD1	TRBJ1-5	TRBV6-5
TGCGCCAGCAGCCCTAGACAGGGCAATCAGCCCCAGCATTTT	CASSPRQGNQPQHF	-	-	TRBJ1-5	TRBV4-1
TGTGCCAGCAGAACCACCGGGACTAGCGGGAGAAGGGGATACAATGAGCAGTTCTTC	CASRTTGTSGRRGYNEQFF	-	TRBD2	TRBJ2-1	TRBV7-9
TGCGCCAGCAGCCTAGACAGCTCTGGAAACACCATATATTTT	CASSLDSSGNTIYF	-	-	TRBJ1-3	TRBV5-1
TGTGCCTGGAGTGTAGTCGCCTACGAGCAGTACTTC	CAWSVVAYEQYF	-	-	TRBJ2-7	TRBV30
TGTGCCACCAGCAGACAAGGGGGAACAGATACGCAGTATTTT	CATSRQGGTDTQYF	once	-	TRBJ2-3	TRBV15
TGTGCCAGCAGTCCGACAGCGGCAACTAATGAAAAACTGTTTTTT	CASSPTAATNEKLFF	-	-	TRBJ1-4	TRBV28
TGTGCCAGCAGTTTTGGGGGTAGCACAGATACGCAGTATTTT	CASSFGGSTDTQYF	-	-	TRBJ2-3	TRBV6-5
TGTGCCAGCAGCCTGACAGGGATGAACACTGAAGCTTTCTTT	CASSLTGMNTEAFF	-	TRBD1	TRBJ1-1	TRBV6-5
TGTGCCAGCAGGATAACAGGGGAGGGAATTTATGGCTACACCTTC	CASRITGEGIYGYTF	-	TRBD1	TRBJ1-2	TRBV27
TGTGCCAGCAGCGTGCGACCTACTAGCGGGAGGGAAGAGCAGTTCTTC	CASSVRPTSGREEQFF	-	TRBD2	TRBJ2-1	TRBV9
TGTGCCAGCAGCCCCTGGGTCTCTGGGGCCAACGTCCTGACTTTC	CASSPWVSGANVLTF	-	-	TRBJ2-6	TRBV7-9
TGTGCCATCAGTGAGCCCTCTCGGAACACCGGGGAGCTGTTTTTT	CAISEPSRNTGELFF	-	-	TRBJ2-2	TRBV10-3
TGTGCCAGCAGCTTGTGGTCGGAAAATCAGCCCCAGCATTTT	CASSLWSENQPQHF	-	-	TRBJ1-5	TRBV5-5
TGCGCCAGCAGCCCCGGGACAGGCCAATATTCACCCCTCCACTTT	CASSPGTGQYSPLHF	-	TRBD1	TRBJ1-6	TRBV4-3
TGTGCCAGCACCAGGACAGGAGAGCAGTTCTTC	CASTRTGEQFF	-	TRBD1	TRBJ2-1	TRBV6-5
TGTGCCAGCGGGGCAGGGGGCTTGACTGAAGCTTTCTTT	CASGAGGLTEAFF	-	TRBD1	TRBJ1-1	TRBV2
TGTGCCAGCAGCGCCTGGGGGGGCACAGATACGCAGTATTTT	CASSAWGGTDTQYF	-	-	TRBJ2-3	TRBV9
TGTGCCACCAGCAGAGAAAACGACTATGGCTACACCTTC	CATSRENDYGYTF	-	-	TRBJ1-2	TRBV15
TGTGCCAGCAGCCACGGGTCCCGAACTTGGAAAAAACTGTTTTTT	CASSHGSRTWKKLFF	-	-	TRBJ1-4	TRBV11-2
TGTGCCTGGAGTGTAGGTGTGGGGACTGAAGCTTTCTTT	CAWSVGVGTEAFF	-	-	TRBJ1-1	TRBV30
TGTGCCAGCAGTTACCTGCAGGCACACAATTCACCCCTCCACTTT	CASSYLQAHNSPLHF	-	-	TRBJ1-6	TRBV6-5
TGTGCCATCAGTGAGTCAGCTGGCAGCGGGAGGACAGATACGCAGTATTTT	CAISESAGSGRTDTQYF	-	TRBD2	TRBJ2-3	TRBV10-3
TGCGCCAGCAGCTTGGTAGCGAGCACAGATACGCAGTATTTT	CASSLVASTDTQYF	-	-	TRBJ2-3	TRBV5-1
TGTGCCAGCAGCTCCCTCGCGGGGAGCAATCAGCCCCAGCATTTT	CASSSLAGSNQPQHF	-	-	TRBJ1-5	TRBV7-8
TGTGCCATCAGCCCCGGGACAGGCTGGGGGCAGCCCCAGCATTTT	CAISPGTGWGQPQHF	-	TRBD1	TRBJ1-5	TRBV10-3
TGTGCCTGGAGTAAGGGGGCGACTAATGATCAGCCCCAGCATTTT	CAWSKGATNDQPQHF	-	TRBD1	TRBJ1-5	TRBV30
TGTGCCAGCAGCCCACAGACAGGGGATACCTACGAGCAGTACTTC	CASSPQTGDTYEQYF	once	TRBD1	TRBJ2-7	TRBV9
TGTGCCAGCAGTTTGGTGGGAGGCTATGGCTACACCTTC	CASSLVGGYGYTF	-	-	TRBJ1-2	TRBV6-5